These 24 T cell receptor beta chains came from one sample sequenced in a study of post-analysis software for immune sequencing data. Sequencing libraries made from TCR beta cDNA carried unique molecular identifiers. Each CDR3 protein is one row after TCRdb ran MiXCR on the PCR reads. The sample has hundreds of thousands of distinct CDR3 sequences; roughly 30% are singletons. Study-level results: Controls had lower frequencies than patients of about 5 TRBV segments, which included TRBV5-6, TRBV5-1 and TRBV20-1.

Which antigens these TCRs recognize remains unknown. The sequenced material came from blood. All receptors come from a girl aged 5-17 years with multiple sclerosis.

Ten or more counts support this clonotype. The chain links TRBV10-2 to TRBJ2-5, with D uncertain. Germline V gene data show CDR1 as WSHSY and CDR2 as SAAADI. The CDR3 is 14 amino acids. V was trimmed by 2 bases and J by 5 bases, leaving 12 bases between them. The CDR3 reads CASSEAGSGETQYF. CDR3 nucleotides: TGCGCCAGCAGTGAGGCCGGGTCTGGGGAGACCCAGTACTTC.

The V and J genes are TRBV28 and TRBJ2-6, with unresolved D. Germline-derived CDR1 and CDR2 are MDHEN and SYDVKM. This CDR3 is 18 amino acids long. Trimming took off 6 bases at V and 0 bases at J, with 18 bases between the two ends. The CDR3 protein is CASSSFQAASSGANVLTF. The CDR3 region has the DNA TGTGCCAGCAGCTCCTTCCAGGCCGCGTCCTCTGGGGCCAACGTCCTGACTTTC.

This clonotype has a handful of counts. V and J are TRBV9 and TRBJ1-2, with 10 bases matching TRBD1. Trimming at V came to 3 bases and at J to 9 bases, leaving 11 bases not matched to a gene. CDR1 is SGDLS and CDR2 is YYNGEE in the germline V gene. The CDR3 spans 15 residues. CDR3 sequence: CASSAGQGVVTSYTF. The CDR3 bases are TGTGCCAGCAGCGCCGGACAGGGGGTAGTTACGAGCTACACCTTC.

This clonotype was found a few times. The rearrangement joins TRBV15 to TRBJ2-1; no clear D gene. The CDR3 is 15 residues long. The germline V and J ends were trimmed by 0 bases and 8 bases, with 14 bases remaining between them. CDR1 is LNHNV, CDR2 YYDKDF, per germline (reference sequence). CDR3 sequence (DNA): TGTGCCACCAGCAGAGATCGGGTTAGCTTCCATGAGCAGTTCTTC. Translation gives CATSRDRVSFHEQFF.

This clonotype turned up a few times. V is TRBV29-1 and J is TRBJ2-5; the D gene is possibly TRBD2 (6 bases). Germline V gene sequence: CDR1 SQVTM, CDR2 ANQGSEA. V lost 3 bases and J lost 7, with 15 bases in between. The CDR3 spans 13 residues. Written as DNA, the CDR3 is TGCAGCGTTGATTACGGGAGTAAGGGGACCCAGTACTTC. It yields the protein CSVDYGSKGTQYF.

CDR3 sequence (DNA): TGTGCCAGCAGTAGGGACATTGGATACCCGAGCACTGAAGCTTTCTTT. Translated, it gives CASSRDIGYPSTEAFF. The chain recombines TRBV25-1 with TRBJ1-1; D possibly corresponds to TRBD1 (6 bases). V dropped 5 bases and J dropped 4 bases, with 20 bases sitting between them. The CDR3 is 16 residues long. Germline CDR1 is MGHDK and CDR2 is SYGVNS.

This clonotype was recorded only once. V usage is TRBV7-9 and J usage is TRBJ1-5, with TRBD1 matching over 8 bases. From germline, CDR1 is SEHNR and CDR2 FQNEAQ (reference sequence). The CDR3 covers 14 residues. Losses at the gene ends were 5 bases for V and 5 bases for J; bases not matched to a gene: 5. The CDR3 DNA reads as TGTGCCAGCAGCCCCGACAGGGGACATCAGCCCCAGCATTTT. This sequence encodes CASSPDRGHQPQHF. The entire variable domain, with the rest obtained from reference TRBV7-9 and TRBJ1-5, is as follows: DTGVSQNPRHKITKRGQNVTFRCDPISEHNRLYWYRQTLGQGPEFLTYFQNEAQLEKSRLLSDRFSAERPKGSFSTLEIQRTEQGDSAMYLCASSPDRGHQPQHFGDGTRLSIL.

The table lists this clonotype with a few counts. The chain joins TRBV20-1 to TRBJ2-1, with 8 bases matching TRBD1. CDR1 is DFQATT and CDR2 is SNEGSKA in the germline V gene (reference sequence). V lost 8 bases and J lost 7; bases outside the gene matches: 10. This CDR3 has 13 amino acids. The CDR3 DNA is TGCAGTAAACCGGGACAGGCGTGGAATGAGCAGTTCTTC. Translation: CSKPGQAWNEQFF.

Turning to this clonotype: Possible read error: a much larger clone is one base away. J is TRBJ2-7 and V is TRBV6-5; 9 bases fit TRBD2. The CDR3 covers 16 residues. CDR1 is MNHEY and CDR2 is SVGAGI in the germline V gene. This CDR3 is CASSLLPSGTSCEQYF. The CDR3 nucleotides read TGTGCCAGCAGCCTACTGCCTAGCGGGACCTCCTGCGAGCAGTACTTC.

CDR3 sequence (DNA): TGCAGTGCTGAAGGACAGCTACTCTATAACTATGGCTACACCTTC. This sequence encodes CSAEGQLLYNYGYTF. The chain recombines TRBV20-1 with TRBJ1-2, with D perhaps matching TRBD1 (6 bases). The V end was cut by 5 bases, the J end by 1 base, with 17 bases between. Germline V lookup: CDR1 DFQATT, CDR2 SNEGSKA (reference sequence). The CDR3 length is 15 residues.

The V call is TRBV6-1, the J call TRBJ1-5; D gene uncertain. The ends were cut back, 7 bases at V and 7 bases at J, with 14 bases in the middle. The V gene's germline CDR1 is MNHNS and CDR2 SASEGT. CDR3 length equals 13 residues. This chain's CDR3 is CASIPQSGQPQHF. CDR3 bases: TGTGCCAGCATTCCTCAGAGCGGACAGCCCCAGCATTTT.

In its sample, this clonotype was seen a few times. J is TRBJ1-1 and V is TRBV27; D ambiguous. Germline V CDR1 and CDR2: MNHEY, SMNVEV (reference sequence). Trimming took off 0 bases at V and 4 bases at J, with 9 bases between the two ends. CDR3 length: 14 amino acids. The CDR3 nucleotides read TGTGCCAGCAGTTTATCTCGGGGAGGCACTGAAGCTTTCTTT. Amino acid sequence: CASSLSRGGTEAFF.

Only a few counts were recorded for this clonotype. CDR3 nucleotide sequence: TGCGCCAGCAGCTCACTAGCGGGGAGCGCCTACAATGAGCAGTTCTTC. Translation gives CASSSLAGSAYNEQFF. V is TRBV4-1 and J is TRBJ2-1; 10 nucleotides align to TRBD2. The trim removed 5 bases at V and 2 bases at J, leaving 6 bases unmatched. Germline lookup yields CDR1 MGHRA and CDR2 YSYEKL. The CDR3 contains 16 residues.

This chain joins TRBV5-1 and TRBJ1-1; D not certain. CDR1 and CDR2 from the germline V gene are SGHRS and YFSETQ. This CDR3 is built from 14 residues. The V and J ends lost 3 bases and 2 bases respectively, with 11 bases between them. The CDR3 sequence: CASSWSSGNTEAFF. In nucleotides, the CDR3 is TGCGCCAGCAGCTGGTCCTCGGGTAACACTGAAGCTTTCTTT.

J is TRBJ2-7 and V is TRBV7-2; D is possibly TRBD1 (5 bases). The germline V gene has CDR1 SGHTA and CDR2 FQGNSA. V lost 0 bases and J 5 bases, leaving 11 bases between the germline ends. The CDR3 spans 14 residues. Here the CDR3 DNA reads TGTGCCAGCAGCTTAGCGCGGCAGGGCCACGAGCAGTACTTC. Residues: CASSLARQGHEQYF. The complete variable domain, with remaining parts taken from reference TRBV7-2 and TRBJ2-7, reads GAGVSQSPSNKVTEKGKDVELRCDPISGHTALYWYRQSLGQGLEFLIYFQGNSAPDKSGLPSDRFSAERTGGSVSTLTIQRTQQEDSAVYLCASSLARQGHEQYFGPGTRLTVT.

CDR3 loop: CASSYEAGRGQPQHF. CDR3 in DNA: TGTGCCAGCAGTTACGAGGCAGGGAGGGGTCAGCCCCAGCATTTT. This sequence joins TRBV6-6 and TRBJ1-5; maybe TRBD1 (5 bases). CDR3 length equals 15 residues. The V end lost 2 bases, the J end lost 6 bases, and 14 bases lay between the germline ends. Germline V lookup: CDR1 MNHNY, CDR2 SVGAGI (reference sequence).

The chain uses TRBV7-6 and TRBJ1-1; D remains unclear. The germline V gene encodes CDR1 SGHVS and CDR2 FNYEAQ. CDR3 size: 14 residues. V was cut by 1 base and J by 4 bases, with 10 bases left in between. CDR3 in DNA: TGTGCCAGCAGCTTAGTCGGTTTGAGCACTGAAGCTTTCTTT. It translates to CASSLVGLSTEAFF.

This clonotype has a handful of counts. CDR3 sequence: CATGDSTLGRETQYF. The DNA of the CDR3 is TGTGCCACCGGGGACAGCACTCTGGGGAGAGAGACCCAGTACTTC. This chain links TRBV24-1 with TRBJ2-5; 7 bases are shared with TRBD1. Germline assignment: CDR1 KGHDR and CDR2 SFDVKD. CDR3 length equals 15 residues. V was pared by 9 bases and J by 4 bases, with 13 bases of the junction left unmatched.

This clonotype was found a few times. The chain combines TRBV5-1 with TRBJ2-5, with no clear D. CDR1 is SGHRS and CDR2 is YFSETQ in the germline V gene. This CDR3 is built from 13 residues. Between the trimmed V and J ends, which lost 1 base and 1 base, there was a span of 5 bases. CDR3 coding DNA: TGCGCCAGCAGCTTGATCGGCCAAGAGACCCAGTACTTC. Its translation: CASSLIGQETQYF.

J is TRBJ2-7 and V is TRBV21-1; TRBD1, the table's D call, was not compared with the DNA. TRBV21-1 is a known pseudogene. The CDR3 runs to 18 residues. The DNA for the CDR3 is TGTGCCAGCAGATCCGGTAGGGACAGAATAATTGATTCCTACGAGCAGTACTTC. Its translation is CASRSGRDRIIDSYEQYF.

Comments on this clonotype: The junction differs from germline at one of its ends, possibly a read error. The chain has TRBV6-6 and TRBJ1-1, with D tentatively TRBD1 (5 bases). This CDR3 is 14 amino acids long. Germline CDR1 reads MNHNY; CDR2 reads SVGAGI (reference sequence). In DNA form, the CDR3 reads TGTGCCAGCAGAAACCAGGGAGCGGACACTGGAGCTTTCTTT. Its translation is CASRNQGADTGAFF.

The chain employs TRBV28 and TRBJ2-1, with 8 bases fitting TRBD1. The ends lost 7 bases at V and 8 bases at J; junction bases unmatched: 13. The V gene's germline CDR1 is MDHEN and CDR2 SYDVKM. The CDR3 has 15 residues. CDR3 in DNA: TGTGCCAGCAACCCTGAAGGACAGGGCATCCATGAGCAGTTCTTC. Encoded protein: CASNPEGQGIHEQFF.

There are a few counts of this clonotype. The genes are TRBV10-3 and TRBJ2-3, with D uncertain. Germline V lookup: CDR1 ENHRY, CDR2 SYGVKD. V gave up 6 bases and J gave up 5 bases, with 6 bases separating them. The CDR3 is 11 amino acids. CDR3 in DNA: TGTGCCATCAGAGACCGAGATACGCAGTATTTT. It encodes CAIRDRDTQYF.

The chain employs TRBV7-9 and TRBJ1-1, with D hard to call. Per the germline V gene, CDR1 is SEHNR and CDR2 is FQNEAQ (reference sequence). The V end lost 0 bases, the J end lost 1 base, and 15 bases lay between the germline ends. This CDR3 has 17 residues. CDR3 coding DNA: TGTGCCAGCAGCTTAGCGCTGGGCTCGTCCCGGAACACTGAAGCTTTCTTT. Translated: CASSLALGSSRNTEAFF.